Sequencing of this T cell receptor (beta chain) was carried out in a study of metastatic and nonmetastatic thyroid tumors. The table lists this clone with many counts. TCRdb re-clonotyped the PCR reads via MiXCR. Here the sample spans under 35,000 clones, over 20% being singletons. Germline V lookup: CDR1 SGHTA, CDR2 FQGNSA. The V and J ends lost 0 bases and 7 bases respectively, with 11 bases between them. The CDR3 covers 14 residues. Ahead of thyroid surgery, no patient had received treatment of any kind. The clonotype was recovered from a female donor with papillary thyroid cancer or a benign thyroid nodule (not recorded which). Some clones in this sample may be carry-over from other donors' samples. The chain carries TRBV7-2 and TRBJ2-3; the D gene is possibly TRBD2 (6 bases). Material: blood. This chain's CDR3 is CASSLAPGTYTQYF. DNA of the CDR3: TGTGCCAGCAGCTTAGCGCCCGGGACTTATACGCAGTATTTT.